The 20 T cell receptor beta chains given below trace back to one sample, sequenced in a study of blood T cell repertoires in COVID-19. Measured with immunoSEQ multiplex PCR; TCRdb has only the in-frame clones, and not every one. Among approximately 45,000 clones, 80% to 90% were seen once, and the ten largest hold roughly 2.9%. Sequencing input: peripheral blood. These receptors all stem from a woman older than 75 with acute or convalescent COVID-19.

This clone was seen a handful of times. The genes are TRBV19 and TRBJ1-1, with TRBD1 matching over 10 bases. Trimming cost V 6 bases and J 4 bases; bases outside gene matches: 5. The CDR3 is 14 residues long. CDR1 LNHDA and CDR2 SQIVND come from the germline V gene (reference sequence). CDR3: CASRPTGGFTEAFF. CDR3 DNA sequence: TGTGCCAGTAGGCCGACAGGGGGCTTCACTGAAGCTTTCTTT.

This chain links TRBV6-5 with TRBJ2-3; 10 bases align to TRBD2. The V and J ends lost 6 bases and 6 bases, in that order; junction bases with no gene match: 0. Germline lookup yields CDR1 MNHEY and CDR2 SVGAGI. The CDR3 loop spans 12 amino acids. For the CDR3, the DNA is TGTGCCAGCAGAGCGGGGGGGGATACGCAGTATTTT. It yields the protein CASRAGGDTQYF.

V usage is TRBV2 and J usage is TRBJ2-1; weak D call: TRBD1 (6 bases). CDR1 and CDR2 from the germline V gene are SNHLY and FYNNEI. CDR3 length: 15 amino acids. Between the trimmed V and J ends, which lost 4 bases and 2 bases, there was a span of 12 bases. CDR3 DNA: TGTGCCAGCAGTGTGACAAGGGGGACCTACAATGAGCAGTTCTTC. This translates into CASSVTRGTYNEQFF.

This chain uses TRBV7-2 with TRBJ2-1; the D gene is possibly TRBD1 (7 bases). Germline assignment: CDR1 SGHTA and CDR2 FQGNSA. V gave up 5 bases and J gave up 11 bases, with 19 bases separating them. This CDR3 has 14 residues. DNA for the CDR3: TGTGCCAGCAGCCCAGGGGGGCGTATAATAAAGCAGTTCTTC. It yields the protein CASSPGGRIIKQFF.

The V call is TRBV29-1, the J call TRBJ2-5, with D unclear. This CDR3 is 15 amino acids long. The ends were cut back, 4 bases at V and 5 bases at J, with 20 bases in the middle. From germline, CDR1 is SQVTM and CDR2 ANQGSEA. The CDR3 sequence: CSVAPARRTMETQYF. The CDR3 DNA reads as TGCAGCGTTGCCCCTGCGAGGCGAACGATGGAGACCCAGTACTTC.

The chain joins TRBV27 to TRBJ1-2; D call uncertain. Germline V CDR1 and CDR2: MNHEY, SMNVEV (reference sequence). Trimming pared 4 bases from V and 0 bases from J, leaving 24 bases between. This CDR3 comprises 19 residues. The CDR3, as DNA: TGTGCCAGCAGTTCTATCCCCCGCCGGGGAAACTTAGCTAACTATGGCTACACCTTC. This encodes CASSSIPRRGNLANYGYTF.

The V call is TRBV30, the J call TRBJ2-6; weak D call: TRBD2 (6 bases). CDR1 is GTSNPN, CDR2 SVGIG, per germline (reference sequence). The CDR3 runs to 16 residues. The V gene lost 5 bases and the J gene lost 0 bases, with 14 bases spanning the gap. The CDR3 spells CAWGREVFSGANVLTF. CDR3 coding DNA: TGTGCCTGGGGAAGGGAGGTTTTCTCTGGGGCCAACGTCCTGACTTTC.

The rearrangement links TRBV29-1 to TRBJ2-1, with 15 bases identical to TRBD2. Germline V gene lookup returns CDR1 SQVTM and CDR2 ANQGSEA. The CDR3 has 15 amino acids. The ends lost 8 bases at V and 4 bases at J; junction bases unmatched: 6. The CDR3 spells CSSGTSGGRYNEQFF. CDR3 coding DNA: TGCAGCTCTGGGACTAGCGGGGGGCGGTACAATGAGCAGTTCTTC.

This clone was picked up one time. This chain connects TRBV18 to TRBJ1-2, with 8 bases that match TRBD1. The V segment lost 2 bases and the J segment 7 bases; nucleotides outside the gene matches: 6. Germline V gives CDR1 KGHSH, CDR2 LQKENI. The CDR3 is 14 amino acids. In DNA, the CDR3 is TGTGCCAGCTCACCAGATCAGGGGGCGAGTGGCTACACCTTC. This sequence encodes CASSPDQGASGYTF.

V gene TRBV2 combines with J gene TRBJ2-7, with D possibly TRBD1 on 5 matching bases. V lost 7 bases, J lost 7 bases, and 14 bases lay in between. The CDR3 spans 12 residues. Germline lookup yields CDR1 SNHLY and CDR2 FYNNEI. This chain's CDR3 is CASTGLVWEQYF. The CDR3 region has the DNA TGTGCCAGCACAGGGCTTGTGTGGGAGCAGTACTTC.

This clone was seen a handful of times. CDR3 region: CASSEGGLGSNGYTF. The CDR3, as DNA: TGTGCCAGCAGTGAAGGGGGACTCGGGAGTAACGGCTACACCTTC. The chain links TRBV6-1 to TRBJ1-2, with D maybe TRBD1 (5 bases). CDR1 is MNHNS, CDR2 SASEGT, per germline. The CDR3 consists of 15 residues. The ends were cut back, 1 base at V and 8 bases at J, with 17 bases in the middle.

The table lists this clone with a few counts. The chain has TRBV2 and TRBJ2-3, with D uncertain. Germline CDR1 reads SNHLY; CDR2 reads FYNNEI. V lost 4 bases to trimming and J lost 4 bases, with 9 bases between them. The CDR3 spans 13 residues. CDR3 coding DNA: TGTGCCAGCAGTGCCACGGTACCAGATACGCAGTATTTT. It specifies CASSATVPDTQYF.

V usage is TRBV15 and J usage is TRBJ1-1; no clear D. Germline CDR1 reads LNHNV; CDR2 reads YYDKDF (reference sequence). V was trimmed by 1 base and J by 8 bases, leaving 17 bases between them. This CDR3 contains 15 residues. The CDR3 DNA reads TGTGCCACCAGCAGAGGCGGACTGTTTGTGAACGAAGCTTTCTTT. Translated: CATSRGGLFVNEAFF. Full variable domain (missing parts from reference TRBV15 and TRBJ1-1): DAMVIQNPRYQVTQFGKPVTLSCSQTLNHNVMYWYQQKSSQAPKLLFHYYDKDFNNEADTPDNFQSRRPNTSFCFLDIRSPGLGDTAMYLCATSRGGLFVNEAFFGQGTRLTVV.

The chain couples TRBV20-1 to TRBJ2-7; a possible D gene is TRBD1 (6 bases). Germline CDR1 is DFQATT and CDR2 is SNEGSKA (reference sequence). The V end lost 3 bases, the J end lost 5 bases, and 17 bases lay between the germline ends. This CDR3 is 14 amino acids long. CDR3 protein: CSASYRQGSHEQYF. DNA for the CDR3: TGCAGTGCTAGTTACCGGCAGGGGAGCCACGAGCAGTACTTC.

The chain couples TRBV7-2 to TRBJ2-3; a possible D gene is TRBD1 (6 bases). The CDR3 covers 15 residues. Deletions cut 3 bases from V and 2 bases from J, with 12 bases between. CDR1 and CDR2 from the germline V gene are SGHTA and FQGNSA. CDR3 residues: CASSFSGQNTDTQYF. The CDR3 region has the DNA TGTGCCAGCAGCTTTTCAGGACAGAACACAGATACGCAGTATTTT.

This clone has only a few counts. The same CDR3 is also encoded by other DNA sequences in this sample. The rearrangement uses TRBV18 and TRBJ1-5, with no clear D. Germline loops: CDR1 KGHSH, CDR2 LQKENI. The CDR3 totals 13 residues. V was cut by 1 base and J by 5 bases, with 6 bases left in between. The CDR3 reads CASSPLADQPQHF. The CDR3 DNA reads TGTGCCAGCTCACCACTCGCGGATCAGCCCCAGCATTTT.

This clone was observed a handful of times. The V call is TRBV24-1, the J call TRBJ1-5, with a tentative D call TRBD1 (5 bases). CDR3 size: 17 residues. Trimming removed 0 bases at V and 5 bases at J, with 16 bases between. Germline V gene lookup returns CDR1 KGHDR and CDR2 SFDVKD. CDR3 nucleotides: TGTGCCACCAGTGATTTGGGGAGGGGTTTCCCCTATCAGCCCCAGCATTTT. It translates to CATSDLGRGFPYQPQHF.

This clone was detected only once. The chain joins TRBV5-5 to TRBJ2-3; 7 nucleotides match TRBD1. This CDR3 has 17 residues. The trim removed 4 bases at V and 3 bases at J, leaving 14 bases unmatched. Germline V gene data show CDR1 as SGHKS and CDR2 as YYEKEE (reference sequence). The CDR3 DNA is TGTGCCAGCAGCGATTATTCCCGGGACAGTAGGACAGATACGCAGTATTTT. Translation: CASSDYSRDSRTDTQYF.

J is TRBJ1-5 and V is TRBV7-6; D is possibly TRBD1 (5 bases). In germline, CDR1 is SGHVS, CDR2 FNYEAQ. The ends were cut back, 5 bases at V and 0 bases at J, with 20 bases in the middle. The CDR3 has 18 residues. The CDR3 region has the DNA TGTGCCAGCAGCCCGGGGTCCGACCTGGGGGGTAGCAATCAGCCCCAGCATTTT. Amino acid sequence: CASSPGSDLGGSNQPQHF.

V usage is TRBV25-1 and J usage is TRBJ2-3, with 8 bases fitting TRBD1. The CDR3 has 12 amino acids. J gave up 5 bases and V 8 bases, and 3 bases lay outside the gene matches. Germline assignment: CDR1 MGHDK and CDR2 SYGVNS. Here the CDR3 reads CASRTGRDTQYF. The CDR3 nucleotides are TGTGCCAGCCGGACAGGGAGAGATACGCAGTATTTT.